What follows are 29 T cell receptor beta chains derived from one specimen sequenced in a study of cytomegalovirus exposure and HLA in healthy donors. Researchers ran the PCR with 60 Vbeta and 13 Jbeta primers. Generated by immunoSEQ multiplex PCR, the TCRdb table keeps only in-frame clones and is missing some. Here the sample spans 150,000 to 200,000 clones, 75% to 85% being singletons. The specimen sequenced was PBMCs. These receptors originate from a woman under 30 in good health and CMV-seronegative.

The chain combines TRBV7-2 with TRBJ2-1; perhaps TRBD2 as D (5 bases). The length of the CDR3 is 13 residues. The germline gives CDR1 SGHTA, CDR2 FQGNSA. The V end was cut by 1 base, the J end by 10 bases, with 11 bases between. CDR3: CASSLGLAWEQFF. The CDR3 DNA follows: TGTGCCAGCAGCTTAGGGCTAGCTTGGGAGCAGTTCTTC.

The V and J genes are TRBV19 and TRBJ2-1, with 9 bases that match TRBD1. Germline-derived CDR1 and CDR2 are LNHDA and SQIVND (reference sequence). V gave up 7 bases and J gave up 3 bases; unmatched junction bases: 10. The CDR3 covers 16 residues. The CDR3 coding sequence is TGTGCCAGTACCCCAGCCAGGGACAGGGACTACAATGAGCAGTTCTTC. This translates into CASTPARDRDYNEQFF.

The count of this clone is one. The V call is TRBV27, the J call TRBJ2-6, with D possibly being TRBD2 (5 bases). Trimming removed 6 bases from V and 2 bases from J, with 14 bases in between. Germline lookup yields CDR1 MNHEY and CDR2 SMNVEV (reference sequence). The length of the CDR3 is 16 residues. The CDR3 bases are TGTGCCAGCAGAAAACCGGGGTCACCTGGGGCCAACGTCCTGACTTTC. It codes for CASRKPGSPGANVLTF.

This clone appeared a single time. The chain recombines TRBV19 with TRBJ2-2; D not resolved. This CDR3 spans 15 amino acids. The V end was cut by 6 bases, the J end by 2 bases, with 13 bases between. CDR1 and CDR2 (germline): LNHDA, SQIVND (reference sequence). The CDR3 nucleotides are TGTGCCAGTAGGACTCCTCCTACTAACACCGGGGAGCTGTTTTTT. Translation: CASRTPPTNTGELFF.

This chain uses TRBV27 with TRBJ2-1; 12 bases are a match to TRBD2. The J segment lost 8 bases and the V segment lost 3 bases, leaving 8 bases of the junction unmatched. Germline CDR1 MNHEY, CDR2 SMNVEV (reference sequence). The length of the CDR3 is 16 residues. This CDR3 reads CASSFPRTSGKDEQFF. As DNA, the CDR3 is TGTGCCAGCAGTTTCCCCAGGACTAGCGGGAAAGATGAGCAGTTCTTC.

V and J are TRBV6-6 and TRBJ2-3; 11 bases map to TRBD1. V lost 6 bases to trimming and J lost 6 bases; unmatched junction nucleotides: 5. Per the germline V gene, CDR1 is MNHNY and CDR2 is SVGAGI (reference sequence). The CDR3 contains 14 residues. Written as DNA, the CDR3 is TGTGCCAGCAGCCGGACAGGGGGCTTGGATACGCAGTATTTT. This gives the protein CASSRTGGLDTQYF.

The CDR3 sequence: CAGTGSGEQYF. CDR3 nucleotides: TGTGCCGGGACAGGGTCGGGTGAGCAGTACTTC. The chain carries TRBV2 and TRBJ2-7, with 9 positions matching TRBD1. Germline CDR1 and CDR2: SNHLY and FYNNEI. V was pared by 11 bases and J by 7 bases, with 6 bases of the junction left unmatched. The CDR3 contains 11 residues. Filled out from reference TRBV2 and TRBJ2-7, the complete variable domain reads EPEVTQTPSHQVTQMGQEVILRCVPISNHLYFYWYRQILGQKVEFLVSFYNNEISEKSEIFDDQFSVERPDGSNFTLKIRSTKLEDSAMYFCAGTGSGEQYFGPGTRLTVT.

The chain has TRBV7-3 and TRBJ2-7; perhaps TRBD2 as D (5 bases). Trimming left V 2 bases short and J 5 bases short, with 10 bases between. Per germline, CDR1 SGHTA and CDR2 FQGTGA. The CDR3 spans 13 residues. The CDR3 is CASSLSPGNEQYF. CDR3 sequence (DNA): TGTGCCAGCAGCTTATCTCCGGGGAACGAGCAGTACTTC.

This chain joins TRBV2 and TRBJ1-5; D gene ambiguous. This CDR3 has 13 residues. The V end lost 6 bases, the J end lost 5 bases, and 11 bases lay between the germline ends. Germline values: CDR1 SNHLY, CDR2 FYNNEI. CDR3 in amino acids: CASRTSRDQPQHF. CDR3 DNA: TGTGCCAGCAGGACTTCTCGGGATCAGCCCCAGCATTTT.

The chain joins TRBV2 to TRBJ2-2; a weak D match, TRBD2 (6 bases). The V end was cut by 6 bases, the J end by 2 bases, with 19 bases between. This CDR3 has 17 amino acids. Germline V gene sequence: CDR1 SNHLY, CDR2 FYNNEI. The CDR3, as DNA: TGTGCCAGCAGACCCCGCCACCGGGGACTTAACACCGGGGAGCTGTTTTTT. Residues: CASRPRHRGLNTGELFF.

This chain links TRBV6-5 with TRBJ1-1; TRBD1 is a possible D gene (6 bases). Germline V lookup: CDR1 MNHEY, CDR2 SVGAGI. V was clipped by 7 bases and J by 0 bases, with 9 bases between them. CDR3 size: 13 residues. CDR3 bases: TGTGCCAGCAAGACAGGTATGAACACTGAAGCTTTCTTT. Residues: CASKTGMNTEAFF.

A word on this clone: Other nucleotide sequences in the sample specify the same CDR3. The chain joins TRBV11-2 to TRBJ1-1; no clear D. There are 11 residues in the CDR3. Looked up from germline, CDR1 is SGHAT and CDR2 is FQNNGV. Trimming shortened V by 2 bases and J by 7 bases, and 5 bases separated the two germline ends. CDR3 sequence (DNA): TGTGCCAGCAGCTTAATCAGTGAAGCTTTCTTT. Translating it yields CASSLISEAFF.

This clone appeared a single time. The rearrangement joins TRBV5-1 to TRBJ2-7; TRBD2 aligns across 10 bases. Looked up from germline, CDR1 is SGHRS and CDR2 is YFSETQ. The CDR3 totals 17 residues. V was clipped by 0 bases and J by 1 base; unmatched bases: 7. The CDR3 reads CASSLGPLAGDSYEQYF. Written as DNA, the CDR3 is TGCGCCAGCAGCTTGGGTCCTCTAGCGGGAGATTCCTACGAGCAGTACTTC.

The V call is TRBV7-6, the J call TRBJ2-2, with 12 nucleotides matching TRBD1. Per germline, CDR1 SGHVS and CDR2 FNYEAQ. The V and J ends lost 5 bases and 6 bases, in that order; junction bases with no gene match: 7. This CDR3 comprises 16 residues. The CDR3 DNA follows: TGTGCCAGCAGCACCGGGACAGGGGGCGCAGCCGGGGAGCTGTTTTTT. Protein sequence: CASSTGTGGAAGELFF.

The CDR3 DNA reads as TGTGCCGGATCGGACAGGGAAGGCTCACCCCTCCACTTT. As protein: CAGSDREGSPLHF. The chain combines TRBV6-5 with TRBJ1-6; TRBD1 matches 8 bases. The CDR3 has 13 residues. J was trimmed by 10 bases and V by 11 bases; bases with no gene match: 10. Germline loops: CDR1 MNHEY, CDR2 SVGAGI.

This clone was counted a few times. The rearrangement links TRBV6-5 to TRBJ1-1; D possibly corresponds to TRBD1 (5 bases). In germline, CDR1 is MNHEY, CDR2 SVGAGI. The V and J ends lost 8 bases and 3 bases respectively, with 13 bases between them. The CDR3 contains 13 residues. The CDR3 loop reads CASSPVGDTEAFF. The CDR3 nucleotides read TGTGCCAGCTCACCCGTAGGGGACACTGAAGCTTTCTTT.

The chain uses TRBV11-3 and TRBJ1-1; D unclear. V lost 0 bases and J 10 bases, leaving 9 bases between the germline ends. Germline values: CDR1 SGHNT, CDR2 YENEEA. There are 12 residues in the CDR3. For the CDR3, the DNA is TGTGCCAGCAGCTTAGACGGTACGAGAGCTTTCTTT. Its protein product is CASSLDGTRAFF.

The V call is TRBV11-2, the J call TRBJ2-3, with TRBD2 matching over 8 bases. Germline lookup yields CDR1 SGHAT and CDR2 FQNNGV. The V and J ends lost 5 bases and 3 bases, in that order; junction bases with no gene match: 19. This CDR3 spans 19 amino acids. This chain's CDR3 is CASSPRSKGGAGGTDTQYF. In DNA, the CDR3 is TGTGCCAGCAGCCCGAGAAGTAAGGGCGGGGCGGGAGGTACAGATACGCAGTATTTT.

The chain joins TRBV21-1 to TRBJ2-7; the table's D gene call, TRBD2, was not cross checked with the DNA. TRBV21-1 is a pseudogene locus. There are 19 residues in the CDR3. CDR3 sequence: CASSKALSRGLATSYEQYF. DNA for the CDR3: TGTGCCAGCAGCAAAGCGCTCTCCCGGGGACTAGCAACCTCCTACGAGCAGTACTTC.

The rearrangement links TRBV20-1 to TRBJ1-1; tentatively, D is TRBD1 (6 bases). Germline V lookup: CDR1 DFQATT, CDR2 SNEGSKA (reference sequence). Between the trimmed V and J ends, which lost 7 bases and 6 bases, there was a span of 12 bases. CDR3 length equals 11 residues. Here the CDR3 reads CSVTGHAEAFF. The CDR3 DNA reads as TGCAGTGTTACAGGGCACGCTGAAGCTTTCTTT.

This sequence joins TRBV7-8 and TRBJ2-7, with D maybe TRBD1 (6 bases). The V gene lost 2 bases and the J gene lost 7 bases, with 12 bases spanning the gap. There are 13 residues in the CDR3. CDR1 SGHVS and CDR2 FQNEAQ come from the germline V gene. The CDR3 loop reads CASSLLGAGEQYF. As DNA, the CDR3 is TGTGCCAGCAGCTTACTGGGGGCGGGTGAGCAGTACTTC.

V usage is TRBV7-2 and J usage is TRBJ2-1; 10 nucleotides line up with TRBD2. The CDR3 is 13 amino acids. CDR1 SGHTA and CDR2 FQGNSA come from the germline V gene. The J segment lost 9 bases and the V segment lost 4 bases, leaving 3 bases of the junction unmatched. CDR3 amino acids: CASSSVAGGEQFF. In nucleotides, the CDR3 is TGTGCCAGCAGCTCGGTAGCGGGAGGTGAGCAGTTCTTC.

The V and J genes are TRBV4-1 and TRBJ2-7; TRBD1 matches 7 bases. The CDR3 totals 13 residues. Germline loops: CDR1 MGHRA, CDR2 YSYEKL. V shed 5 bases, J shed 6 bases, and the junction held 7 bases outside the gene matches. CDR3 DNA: TGCGCCAGCAGCGACAGGGAACAAAGCGAGCAGTACTTC. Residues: CASSDREQSEQYF.

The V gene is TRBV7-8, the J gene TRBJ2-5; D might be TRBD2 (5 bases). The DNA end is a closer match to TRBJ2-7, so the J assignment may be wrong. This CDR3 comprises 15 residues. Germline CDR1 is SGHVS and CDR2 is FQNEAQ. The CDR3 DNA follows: TGTGCCAGCAGCTTAGTTGGGAGAGTAGTTTACGAGCAGTACTTC. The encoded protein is CASSLVGRVVYEQYF.

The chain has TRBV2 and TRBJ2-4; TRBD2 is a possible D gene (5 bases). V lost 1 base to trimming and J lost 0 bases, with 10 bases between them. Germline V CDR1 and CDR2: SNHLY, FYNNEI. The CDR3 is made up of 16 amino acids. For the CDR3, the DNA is TGTGCCAGCAGTGAAGGGTTGGCGGGAGCCAAAAACATTCAGTACTTC. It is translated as CASSEGLAGAKNIQYF.

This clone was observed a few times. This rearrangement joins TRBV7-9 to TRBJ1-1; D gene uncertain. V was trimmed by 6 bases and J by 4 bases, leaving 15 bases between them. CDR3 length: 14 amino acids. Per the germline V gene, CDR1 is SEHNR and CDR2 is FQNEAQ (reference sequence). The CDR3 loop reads CASSPDFVGTEAFF. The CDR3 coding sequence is TGTGCCAGCAGTCCAGACTTTGTAGGCACTGAAGCTTTCTTT.

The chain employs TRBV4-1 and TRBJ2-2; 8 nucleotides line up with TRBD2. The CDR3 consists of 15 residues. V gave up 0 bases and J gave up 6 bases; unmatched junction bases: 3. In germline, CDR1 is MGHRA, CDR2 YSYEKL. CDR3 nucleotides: TGCGCCAGCAGCCAAGATGAAGCGGGGGCCGGGGAGCTGTTTTTT. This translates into CASSQDEAGAGELFF.

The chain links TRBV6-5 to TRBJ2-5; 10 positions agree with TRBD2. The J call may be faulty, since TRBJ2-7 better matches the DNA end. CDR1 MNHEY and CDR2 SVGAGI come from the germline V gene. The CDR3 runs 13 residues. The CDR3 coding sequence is TGTGCCAGCAGGGCTAGCGGGAGTTACGAGCAGTACTTC. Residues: CASRASGSYEQYF.

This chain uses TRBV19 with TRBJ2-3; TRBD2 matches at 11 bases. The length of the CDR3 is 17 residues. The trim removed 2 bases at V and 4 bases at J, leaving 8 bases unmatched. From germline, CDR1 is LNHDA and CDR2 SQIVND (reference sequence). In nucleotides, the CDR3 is TGTGCCAGTAGTATAAGACGCCTAGCGGGAGGCGCAGATACGCAGTATTTT. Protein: CASSIRRLAGGADTQYF.